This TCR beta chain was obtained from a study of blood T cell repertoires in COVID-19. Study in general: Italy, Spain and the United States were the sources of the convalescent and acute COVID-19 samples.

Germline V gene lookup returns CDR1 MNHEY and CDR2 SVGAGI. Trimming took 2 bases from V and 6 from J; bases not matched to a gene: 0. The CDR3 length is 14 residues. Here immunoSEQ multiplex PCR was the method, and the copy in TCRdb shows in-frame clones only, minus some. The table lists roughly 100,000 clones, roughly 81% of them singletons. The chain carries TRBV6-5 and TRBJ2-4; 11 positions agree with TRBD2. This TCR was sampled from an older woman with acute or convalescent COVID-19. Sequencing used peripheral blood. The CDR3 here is CASSYGTSGNIQYF. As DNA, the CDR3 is TGTGCCAGCAGTTACGGGACTAGCGGAAACATTCAGTACTTC.